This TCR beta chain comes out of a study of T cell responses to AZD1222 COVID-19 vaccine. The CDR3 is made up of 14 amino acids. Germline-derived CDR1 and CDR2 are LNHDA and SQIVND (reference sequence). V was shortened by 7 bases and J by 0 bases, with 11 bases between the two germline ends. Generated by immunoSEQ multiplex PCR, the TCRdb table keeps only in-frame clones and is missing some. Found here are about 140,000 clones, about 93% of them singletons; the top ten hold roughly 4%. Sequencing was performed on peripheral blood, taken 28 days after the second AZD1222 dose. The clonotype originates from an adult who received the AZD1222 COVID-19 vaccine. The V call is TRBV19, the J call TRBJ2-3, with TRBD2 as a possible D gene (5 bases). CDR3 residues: CASTRGGSTDTQYF. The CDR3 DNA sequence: TGTGCCAGTACCCGAGGCGGGAGCACAGATACGCAGTATTTT.